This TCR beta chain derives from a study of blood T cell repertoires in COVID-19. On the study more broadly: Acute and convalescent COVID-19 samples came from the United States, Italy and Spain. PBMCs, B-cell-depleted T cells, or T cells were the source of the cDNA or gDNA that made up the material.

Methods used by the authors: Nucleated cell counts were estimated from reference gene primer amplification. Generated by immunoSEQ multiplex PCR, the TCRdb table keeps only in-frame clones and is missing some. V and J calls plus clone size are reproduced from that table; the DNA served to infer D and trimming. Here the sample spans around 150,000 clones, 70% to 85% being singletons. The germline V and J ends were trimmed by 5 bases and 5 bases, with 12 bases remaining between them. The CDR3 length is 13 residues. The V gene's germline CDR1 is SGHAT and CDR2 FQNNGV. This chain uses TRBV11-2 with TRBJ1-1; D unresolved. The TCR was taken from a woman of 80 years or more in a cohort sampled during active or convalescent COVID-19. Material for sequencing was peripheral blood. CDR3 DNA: TGTGCCAGCAGCCAGGAGGGTTGGACTGAAGCTTTCTTT. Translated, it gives CASSQEGWTEAFF.